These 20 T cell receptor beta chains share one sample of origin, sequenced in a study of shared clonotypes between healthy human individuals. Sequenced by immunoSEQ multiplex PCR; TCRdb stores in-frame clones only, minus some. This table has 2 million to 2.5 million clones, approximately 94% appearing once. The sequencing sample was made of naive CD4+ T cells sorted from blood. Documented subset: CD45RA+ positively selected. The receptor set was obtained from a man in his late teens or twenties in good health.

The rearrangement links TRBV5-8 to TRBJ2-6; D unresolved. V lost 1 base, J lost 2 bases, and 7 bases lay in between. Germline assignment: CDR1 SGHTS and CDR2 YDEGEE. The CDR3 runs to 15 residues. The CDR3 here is CASSLLQAGANVLTF. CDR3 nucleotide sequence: TGTGCCAGCAGCTTGCTTCAAGCTGGGGCCAACGTCCTGACTTTC.

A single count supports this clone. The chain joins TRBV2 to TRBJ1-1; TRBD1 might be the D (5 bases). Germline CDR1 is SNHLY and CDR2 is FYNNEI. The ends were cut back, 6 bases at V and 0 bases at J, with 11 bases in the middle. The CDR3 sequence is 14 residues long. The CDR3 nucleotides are TGTGCCAGCAGCGGGACGGCTATGAACACTGAAGCTTTCTTT. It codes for CASSGTAMNTEAFF.

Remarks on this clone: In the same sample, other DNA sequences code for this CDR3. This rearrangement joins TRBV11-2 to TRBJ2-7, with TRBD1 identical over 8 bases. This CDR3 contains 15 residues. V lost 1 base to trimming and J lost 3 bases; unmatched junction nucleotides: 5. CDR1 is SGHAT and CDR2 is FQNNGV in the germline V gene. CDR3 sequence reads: CASSLAGTGLYEQYF. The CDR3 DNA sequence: TGTGCCAGCAGCTTAGCGGGGACAGGCCTCTACGAGCAGTACTTC.

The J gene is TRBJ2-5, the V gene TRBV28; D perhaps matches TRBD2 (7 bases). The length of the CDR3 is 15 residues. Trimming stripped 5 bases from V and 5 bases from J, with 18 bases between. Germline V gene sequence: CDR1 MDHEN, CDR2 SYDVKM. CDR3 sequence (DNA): TGTGCCAGCAGTCCCGGAGGGGGGGCGGTGGAGACCCAGTACTTC. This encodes CASSPGGGAVETQYF. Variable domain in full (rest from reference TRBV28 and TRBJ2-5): DVKVTQSSRYLVKRTGEKVFLECVQDMDHENMFWYRQDPGLGLRLIYFSYDVKMKEKGDIPEGYSVSREKKERFSLILESASTNQTSMYLCASSPGGGAVETQYFGPGTRLLVL.

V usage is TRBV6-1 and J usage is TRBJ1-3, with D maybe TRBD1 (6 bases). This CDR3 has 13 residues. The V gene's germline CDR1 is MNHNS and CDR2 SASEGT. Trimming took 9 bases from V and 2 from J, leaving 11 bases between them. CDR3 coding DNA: TGTGCCAGTTGGACAGTCGCTGGAAACACCATATATTTT. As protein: CASWTVAGNTIYF.

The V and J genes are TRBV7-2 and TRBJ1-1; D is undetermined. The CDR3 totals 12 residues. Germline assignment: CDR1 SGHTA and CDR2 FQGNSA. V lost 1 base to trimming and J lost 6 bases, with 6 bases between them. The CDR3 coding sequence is TGTGCCAGCAGCTTAGAGGTAGCTGAAGCTTTCTTT. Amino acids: CASSLEVAEAFF.

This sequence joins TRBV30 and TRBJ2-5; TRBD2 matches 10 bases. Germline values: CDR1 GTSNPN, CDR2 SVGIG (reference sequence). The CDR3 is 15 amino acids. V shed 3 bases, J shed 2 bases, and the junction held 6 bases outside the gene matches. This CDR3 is CAWRVLAGPQETQYF. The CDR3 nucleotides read TGTGCCTGGAGGGTACTAGCGGGGCCACAAGAGACCCAGTACTTC. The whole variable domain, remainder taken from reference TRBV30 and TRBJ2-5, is SQTIHQWPATLVQPVGSPLSLECTVEGTSNPNLYWYRQAAGRGLQLLFYSVGIGQISSEVPQNLSASRPQDRQFILSSKKLLLSDSGFYLCAWRVLAGPQETQYFGPGTRLLVL.

CDR3 region: CASSTIGREDIQYF. The DNA for the CDR3 is TGTGCCAGTAGTACCATTGGGAGGGAAGACATTCAGTACTTC. V is TRBV19 and J is TRBJ2-4; 7 bases agree with TRBD2. Germline trimming cut 4 bases from V and 8 bases from J; bases unmatched to any gene: 8. The V gene's germline CDR1 is LNHDA and CDR2 SQIVND (reference sequence). The CDR3 is 14 amino acids.

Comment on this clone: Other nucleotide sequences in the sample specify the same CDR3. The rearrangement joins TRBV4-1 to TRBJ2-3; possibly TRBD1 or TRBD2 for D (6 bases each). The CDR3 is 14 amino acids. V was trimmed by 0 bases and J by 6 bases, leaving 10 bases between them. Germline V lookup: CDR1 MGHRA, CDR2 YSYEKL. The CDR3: CASSQDRGRDTQYF. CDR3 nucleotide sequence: TGCGCCAGCAGCCAAGATCGGGGGCGGGATACGCAGTATTTT.

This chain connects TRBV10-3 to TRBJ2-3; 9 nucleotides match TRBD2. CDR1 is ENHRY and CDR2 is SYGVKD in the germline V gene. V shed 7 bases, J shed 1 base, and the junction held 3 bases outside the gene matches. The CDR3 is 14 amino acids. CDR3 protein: CAITLAGRTDTQYF. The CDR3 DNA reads TGTGCCATCACCCTAGCGGGGCGCACAGATACGCAGTATTTT.

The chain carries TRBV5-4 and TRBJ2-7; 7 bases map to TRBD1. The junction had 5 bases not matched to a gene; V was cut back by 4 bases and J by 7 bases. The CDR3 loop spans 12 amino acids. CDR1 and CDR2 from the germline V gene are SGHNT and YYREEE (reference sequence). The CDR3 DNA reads TGTGCCAGCAGCCGGGACAGCTTGGAGCAGTACTTC. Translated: CASSRDSLEQYF. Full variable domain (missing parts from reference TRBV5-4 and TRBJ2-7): ETGVTQSPTHLIKTRGQQVTLRCSSQSGHNTVSWYQQALGQGPQFIFQYYREEENGRGNFPPRFSGLQFPNYSSELNVNALELDDSALYLCASSRDSLEQYFGPGTRLTVT.

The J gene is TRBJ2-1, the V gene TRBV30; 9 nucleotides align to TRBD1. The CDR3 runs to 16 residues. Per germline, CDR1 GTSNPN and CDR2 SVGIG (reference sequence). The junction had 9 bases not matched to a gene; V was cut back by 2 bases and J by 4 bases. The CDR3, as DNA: TGTGCCTGGAGTAACCCAGGGACAGGGAATTACAATGAGCAGTTCTTC. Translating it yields CAWSNPGTGNYNEQFF.

The CDR3 region is CSVGDRNQETQYF. CDR3 bases: TGCAGCGTTGGGGACAGGAATCAAGAGACCCAGTACTTC. The chain couples TRBV29-1 to TRBJ2-5; TRBD1 matches at 8 bases. Germline loops: CDR1 SQVTM, CDR2 ANQGSEA. This CDR3 is built from 13 residues. V lost 4 bases, J lost 2 bases, and 3 bases stayed unmatched.

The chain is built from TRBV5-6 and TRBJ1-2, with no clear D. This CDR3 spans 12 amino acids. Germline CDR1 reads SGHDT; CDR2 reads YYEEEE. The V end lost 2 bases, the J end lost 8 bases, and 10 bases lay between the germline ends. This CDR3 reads CASSFYYGGYTF. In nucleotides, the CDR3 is TGTGCCAGCAGCTTCTATTATGGGGGCTACACCTTC.

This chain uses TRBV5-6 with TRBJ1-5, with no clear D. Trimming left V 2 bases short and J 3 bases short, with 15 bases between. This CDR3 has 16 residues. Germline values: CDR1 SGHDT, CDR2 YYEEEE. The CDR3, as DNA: TGTGCCAGCAGCTTCAACGGGCTTGGCGCCAATCAGCCCCAGCATTTT. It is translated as CASSFNGLGANQPQHF.

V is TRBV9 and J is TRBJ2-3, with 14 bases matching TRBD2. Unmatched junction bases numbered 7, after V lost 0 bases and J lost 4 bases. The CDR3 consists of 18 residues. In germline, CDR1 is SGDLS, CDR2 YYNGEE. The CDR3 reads CASSVAGLAGVGPDTQYF. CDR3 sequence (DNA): TGTGCCAGCAGCGTAGCGGGACTAGCGGGGGTGGGGCCAGATACGCAGTATTTT.

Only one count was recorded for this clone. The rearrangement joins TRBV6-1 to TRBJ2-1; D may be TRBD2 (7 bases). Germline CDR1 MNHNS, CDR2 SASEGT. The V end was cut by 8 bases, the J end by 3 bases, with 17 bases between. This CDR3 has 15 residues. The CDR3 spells CASSGGGRGYNEQFF. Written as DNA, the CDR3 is TGTGCCAGCTCCGGCGGGGGCAGGGGCTACAATGAGCAGTTCTTC.

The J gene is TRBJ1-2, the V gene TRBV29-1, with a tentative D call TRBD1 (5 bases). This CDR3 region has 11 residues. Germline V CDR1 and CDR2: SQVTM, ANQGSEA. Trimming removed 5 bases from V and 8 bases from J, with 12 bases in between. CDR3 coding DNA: TGCAGCGTTATAAGGGGAGGCGGCTACACCTTC. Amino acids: CSVIRGGGYTF. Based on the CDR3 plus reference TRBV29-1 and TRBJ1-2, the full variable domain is SAVISQKPSRDICQRGTSLTIQCQVDSQVTMMFWYRQQPGQSLTLIATANQGSEATYESGFVIDKFPISRPNLTFSTLTVSNMSPEDSSIYLCSVIRGGGYTFGSGTRLTVV.

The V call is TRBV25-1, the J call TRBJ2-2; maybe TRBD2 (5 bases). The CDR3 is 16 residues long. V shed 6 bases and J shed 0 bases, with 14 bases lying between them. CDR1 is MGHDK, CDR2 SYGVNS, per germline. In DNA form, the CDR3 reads TGTGCCAGCAGCTCTCGCCGGGGAACGAACACCGGGGAGCTGTTTTTT. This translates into CASSSRRGTNTGELFF.

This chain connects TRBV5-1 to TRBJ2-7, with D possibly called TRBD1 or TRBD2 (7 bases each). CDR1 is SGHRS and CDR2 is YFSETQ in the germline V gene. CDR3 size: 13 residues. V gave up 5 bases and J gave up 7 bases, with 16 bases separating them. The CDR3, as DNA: TGCGCCAGCAGACCCGGGACAGCGGGGGAGCAGTACTTC. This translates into CASRPGTAGEQYF.